This T cell receptor beta chain was sequenced for a study of T-cell memory formation after mild COVID-19 (dated by TCRdb to 2020 to 2023). A note on the overall study: Most TCR sequence clusters were specific to one of the two donors. The cohort was made up of two young adult volunteers, one female and one male, who were previously healthy. Longitudinal TCRalpha and TCRbeta repertoire sequencing tracked T-cell clones expanding and contracting after mild COVID-19 in a couple of donors. The full study reports these points: Contracting CD4+ clones appeared mostly in the CM and EM memory subsets, whereas CD8+ clones were enriched in EMRA. The second-wave clones that peaked on day 37 were not confirmed to be SARS-CoV-2 specific. Some responding clones were detected in pre-infection memory, suggesting pre-existing cross-reactive memory T cells joined the SARS-CoV-2 response. The study covered only two mild cases, and larger cohorts including severe cases with pre-infection samples were considered necessary. From day 15 to 85, contracting clones showed balanced CD4/CD8 phenotypes, whereas a second wave of clones that expanded from day 15 to 37 leaned towards CD4+.

The sample was run on an Illumina NovaSeq 6000. cDNA libraries for TCRalpha and TCRbeta were prepared by 5'RACE using constant-segment primers, with sample barcodes and unique molecular identifiers added. RNA was extracted from every sample with Trizol reagent. The libraries were amplified in two PCR steps, and the second step added a second sample barcode and Illumina TruSeq adapters. Sequencing of libraries was performed on an Illumina NovaSeq with 2 x 150 bp paired-end reads. As for the original processing: The reads were demultiplexed and collapsed into UMI-guided consensus sequences using migec v1.2.7. With mixcr v2.1.11, UMI consensuses were aligned to TRA and TRB V and J templates and assembled into clonotypes. Clonotypes were classified as expanded or contracted when called significant by both edgeR and NoisET, with noise models trained on biological replicates. For edgeR calls, a false discovery rate-adjusted p below 0.01 and a log2 fold-change threshold of 1 were applied. As an exploratory analysis of dynamics, max-normalized trajectories of the 1000 most abundant clonotypes were examined by PCA with hierarchical clustering. Separately sequenced CD4+ and CD8+ repertoires were used to assign a CD4 or CD8 phenotype to each responding clone. TCRdb itself trimmed the public reads at Q25 with fastp, ran MiXCR and retained productive beta chains. A single entry per CDR3 protein holds the most common genes and DNA from its merged rows. None of the V and J calls come from the authors' own analysis; TCRdb made them. The sample records just over 400,000 distinct CDR3 sequences, around 22% of which are singletons. Jointly, the top ten make up roughly 14% of the sample.

Points on this clonotype: The antigen this receptor binds is unknown. Nothing much larger sits one base from this clone, and base qualities are not available.

Via the germline V gene, CDR1 is MNHEY and CDR2 SVGAGI. A distance of 9 bases separates the germline ends of V and J, which lose 8 bases and 0 bases respectively. The CDR3 starts with the cysteine, ends with the phenylalanine, and has 13 residues. The DNA shown is the 39-base CDR3, in frame from base 1. PBMCs were isolated by Ficoll-Paque density gradient centrifugation. Recombination linked TRBV6-5 to TRBJ2-3; the D gene lacks a confident call. The sequenced sample consisted of PBMCs or a T cell subset sorted from them (not recorded which). The receptor was isolated from an adult woman who had mild COVID-19 (a few samples of this study predate the infection). The sample titles of this study are shuffled in the database, so cell type and time point are left out; the donor was told from shared clones. The CDR3 region has the sequence CASGLGSTDTQYF. The nucleotide sequence is TGTGCCAGCGGGCTCGGAAGCACAGATACGCAGTATTTT.